Below, 7 T cell receptor beta chains from the same sample are listed, as sequenced in a study of cytomegalovirus exposure and HLA in healthy donors. The assay was immunoSEQ multiplex PCR, and TCRdb's table has in-frame clones only and misses some. This sample has some 170,000 clones; around nine tenths occur once, and the top ten carry 4% to 5%. The source material was PBMCs. These TCRs come from a man younger than 30 in good health and CMV-seropositive.

The chain couples TRBV7-3 to TRBJ2-1, with D perhaps matching TRBD2 (5 bases). There are 16 residues in the CDR3. Trimming shortened V by 2 bases and J by 0 bases, and 11 bases separated the two germline ends. Looked up from germline, CDR1 is SGHTA and CDR2 is FQGTGA. The chain's CDR3 is CASSLFGISSYNEQFF. Written as DNA, the CDR3 is TGTGCCAGCAGCTTATTCGGGATCAGCTCCTACAATGAGCAGTTCTTC.

This sequence joins TRBV2 and TRBJ1-4; 9 positions match TRBD1. The junction had 2 bases not matched to a gene; V was cut back by 6 bases and J by 6 bases. The CDR3 covers 13 residues. CDR1 is SNHLY and CDR2 is FYNNEI in the germline V gene. The CDR3 DNA reads TGTGCCAGCAGGAGGACAGGGGATGAAAAACTGTTTTTT. Its translation is CASRRTGDEKLFF.

The rearrangement links TRBV4-1 to TRBJ2-5, with 7 bases aligning to TRBD1. V lost 8 bases, J lost 3 bases, and 6 bases stayed unmatched. Germline loops: CDR1 MGHRA, CDR2 YSYEKL. This CDR3 has 13 amino acids. The CDR3 DNA sequence: TGCGCCAGCTCCTGGGACAGAGAAGAGACCCAGTACTTC. As protein: CASSWDREETQYF.

J is TRBJ1-1 and V is TRBV7-8; no clear D gene. V was clipped by 5 bases and J by 12 bases, with 16 bases between them. Germline V gene data show CDR1 as SGHVS and CDR2 as FQNEAQ. The CDR3 totals 12 residues. The CDR3 DNA follows: TGTGCCAGCAGCCCGCGTCGGGGTGAGCCTTTCTTT. Protein: CASSPRRGEPFF.

This chain links TRBV5-4 with TRBJ2-3; possibly TRBD1 for D (6 bases). The length of the CDR3 is 14 residues. V gave up 3 bases and J gave up 5 bases, with 13 bases separating them. The V gene's germline CDR1 is SGHNT and CDR2 YYREEE (reference sequence). CDR3 nucleotides: TGTGCCAGCAGCTCCTTAACAGGGAAAGATACGCAGTATTTT. Translation gives CASSSLTGKDTQYF.

The chain carries TRBV2 and TRBJ2-1, with 9 bases fitting TRBD2. CDR3 size: 16 residues. Germline CDR1 reads SNHLY; CDR2 reads FYNNEI. With 7 bases clipped from V and 8 bases from J, the junction kept 15 bases outside the gene matches. CDR3 loop: CASKVTSGSKVDEQFF. CDR3 sequence (DNA): TGTGCCAGCAAGGTCACTAGCGGGTCAAAGGTGGATGAGCAGTTCTTC.

The CDR3 reads CASSLGETGGSYEQYF. CDR3 DNA sequence: TGTGCCAGCAGCTTAGGGGAGACAGGGGGCTCCTACGAGCAGTACTTC. The rearrangement links TRBV7-6 to TRBJ2-7; 9 bases line up with TRBD1. This CDR3 is 16 amino acids long. The V and J ends lost 1 base and 0 bases, in that order; junction bases with no gene match: 4. CDR1 is SGHVS, CDR2 FNYEAQ, per germline.